This is a list of T cell receptor beta chains from one sample in a study of blood T cell repertoires in COVID-19. Generated by immunoSEQ multiplex PCR, the TCRdb table keeps only in-frame clones and is missing some. The top ten clones hold 7% to 9% of a sample with 65,000 to 90,000 clones, 86% of them seen once. The sequencing input was peripheral blood. These receptor sequences come from a man aged 50 or older with active COVID-19. Both conserved end residues are part of each CDR3. A D gene is named only where the DNA matches it firmly. Expanded clones are given a class, and other clones once, few, many or no size at all.

D,J,V,size,length,CDR3,DNA
-,TRBJ2-7,TRBV1,-,14,CTSSQAGGTYEQYF,TGCACCAGCAGCCAGGCGGGAGGAACCTACGAGCAGTACTTC
-,TRBJ2-7,TRBV5-5,-,15,CASSSPGQFSYEQYF,TGTGCCAGCAGCTCGCCCGGACAGTTCTCCTACGAGCAGTACTTC
TRBD1,TRBJ1-5,TRBV19,-,15,CASSRGTVSNQPQHF,TGTGCCAGTAGTCGGGGGACAGTTAGCAATCAGCCCCAGCATTTT
-,TRBJ1-5,TRBV5-3,-,16,CARSPRQTEANQPQHF,TGTGCCAGAAGCCCCCGGCAGACAGAAGCCAATCAGCCCCAGCATTTT
-,TRBJ1-5,TRBV28,-,13,CASIKDSDQPQHF,TGTGCCAGCATTAAGGACAGCGATCAGCCCCAGCATTTT
TRBD1,TRBJ2-3,TRBV28,few,14,CASSTGGSTDTQYF,TGTGCCAGCTCCACAGGGGGGAGCACAGATACGCAGTATTTT
-,TRBJ2-3,TRBV7-9,-,14,CASSLEGSTDTQYF,TGTGCCAGCAGCTTGGAGGGTAGCACAGATACGCAGTATTTT
TRBD1,TRBJ2-7,TRBV7-2,-,12,CASIDRGYEQYF,TGTGCCAGCATCGACAGGGGCTACGAGCAGTACTTC
TRBD1,TRBJ1-1,TRBV19,-,16,CASSSRTGAMNTEAFF,TGTGCCAGTAGTTCAAGGACAGGGGCAATGAACACTGAAGCTTTCTTT
-,TRBJ2-2,TRBV3-1/TRBV3-2,-,13,CASSQSGPGELFF,TGTGCCAGCAGCCAATCTGGCCCCGGGGAGCTGTTTTTT
TRBD1,TRBJ1-2,TRBV5-6,once,16,CASSLKDRGGNYGYTF,TGTGCCAGCAGCTTGAAGGACAGGGGGGGTAACTATGGCTACACCTTC
TRBD1,TRBJ1-5,TRBV28,-,15,CASRTTGEGNQPQHF,TGTGCCAGCCGCACGACAGGGGAAGGCAATCAGCCCCAGCATTTT
-,TRBJ1-2,TRBV5-4,-,14,CASSGGGLNYGYTF,TGTGCCAGCAGCGGGGGAGGGCTTAACTATGGCTACACCTTC
-,TRBJ2-5,TRBV6-6,-,12,CASSPGQETQYF,TGTGCCAGCAGCCCGGGGCAAGAGACCCAGTACTTC
TRBD1,TRBJ1-2,TRBV29-1,once,11,CSVTGGGGYTF,TGCAGCGTTACAGGGGGCGGGGGCTACACCTTC
-,TRBJ2-7,TRBV6-5,-,13,CASKSGSSYEQYF,TGTGCCAGCAAAAGCGGCAGCTCCTACGAGCAGTACTTC
-,TRBJ2-4,TRBV4-1,-,17,CASSSAGWVEAKNIQYF,TGCGCCAGCAGTTCTGCGGGGTGGGTGGAGGCCAAAAACATTCAGTACTTC
-,TRBJ1-1,TRBV11-2,-,14,CASSPLIQGSEAFF,TGTGCCAGCAGCCCTTTGATACAGGGCTCCGAAGCTTTCTTT
TRBD1,TRBJ1-1,TRBV6-2/TRBV6-3,once,16,CASSSPLQTGDTEAFF,TGTGCCAGCAGTTCACCTCTACAGACAGGGGACACTGAAGCTTTCTTT
-,TRBJ1-3,TRBV2,few,13,CASSYVSGNTIYF,TGTGCCAGCAGTTATGTCTCTGGAAACACCATATATTTT
TRBD1,TRBJ1-1,TRBV5-1,-,14,CASRTGTGNTEAFF,TGCGCCAGCAGGACGGGGACAGGGAACACTGAAGCTTTCTTT
-,TRBJ2-7,TRBV12-3/TRBV12-4,-,13,CASSRRTVYEQYF,TGTGCCTCGTCTAGGCGGACAGTCTACGAGCAGTACTTC
TRBD2,TRBJ2-3,TRBV3-1/TRBV3-2,-,18,CASSLLAGGPSSTDTQYF,TGTGCCAGCAGCCTATTGGCGGGAGGGCCTTCTTCGACAGATACGCAGTATTTT
TRBD1,TRBJ1-5,TRBV28,-,12,CASSHRGQPQHF,TGTGCCAGCTCTCACAGGGGACAGCCCCAGCATTTT